A selection of T cell receptor beta chains follows, all from one sample in a study of T cells in tuberculosis. The method was immunoSEQ multiplex PCR; TCRdb's version includes in-frame clones alone and lacks a portion of them. The table shows about 34,000 clones, with roughly 93% occurring only once. Sample: PBMCs, taken at tuberculosis diagnosis. The receptor source for this set is an adult with tuberculosis. Each CDR3 is given with its conserved first and last residue. The D gene is left open where the match is weak. Only part of the rows carry a size: once, few, many, or a class if the clone is expanded.

V gene	J gene	clone size	D gene	CDR3 DNA	CDR3 protein
TRBV4-1	TRBJ1-2	.	.	TGCGCCAGCAGCCAAGATTTTAATGGCTACACCTTC	CASSQDFNGYTF
TRBV30	TRBJ1-4	.	.	TGTGCCTGGGGAAAGGGGCAGACTAATGAAAAACTGTTTTTT	CAWGKGQTNEKLFF
TRBV5-1	TRBJ2-1	.	TRBD2	TGCGCCAGCAGCTTGGGACATAAACTAGCGGGAGTGGTTGAGCAGTTCTTC	CASSLGHKLAGVVEQFF
TRBV2	TRBJ2-1	.	TRBD2	TGTGCCAGCAGTCCCGGGACTAGCCTGGGCGATGAGCAGTTCTTC	CASSPGTSLGDEQFF
TRBV5-6	TRBJ2-1	.	.	TGTGCCAGCAGCCTGGCGGGACTCTCACCCCTAGGGGAGCAGTTCTTC	CASSLAGLSPLGEQFF
TRBV6-1	TRBJ2-5	.	TRBD2	TGTGCCAGCAGTGAAGGGGGGGGTGGAGAGACCCAGTACTTC	CASSEGGGGETQYF
TRBV9	TRBJ1-5	.	TRBD1	TGTGCCAGCAGCGCCGGGACAGGGAGTGGGAATAGCAATCAGCCCCAGCATTTT	CASSAGTGSGNSNQPQHF
TRBV16	TRBJ1-5	.	TRBD1	TGTGCCAGCAGCCAATCGGGGGACAGTCATAGCAATCAGCCCCAGCATTTT	CASSQSGDSHSNQPQHF
TRBV7-6	TRBJ1-6	.	TRBD1	TGTGCCAGCAGCTTAGCCGGGACAGGGGGACGTTATAATTCACCCCTCCACTTT	CASSLAGTGGRYNSPLHF
TRBV30	TRBJ2-7	once	.	TGTGCCTGGAGTGCTCTAGCAGCCGAGCAGTACTTC	CAWSALAAEQYF
TRBV30	TRBJ1-5	.	TRBD1	TGTGCCTGGAGTGTACGGGGGACAGGGTATGGTGGCAATCAGCCCCAGCATTTT	CAWSVRGTGYGGNQPQHF
TRBV7-8	TRBJ2-7	.	.	TGTGCCAGCAGCTCCCGACTAGACTCCTACGAGCAGTACTTC	CASSSRLDSYEQYF
TRBV12-5	TRBJ2-7	.	TRBD1	TGTGCTAGTGGTTCCAACCTGCAGGGGGCGGGTGGTGAGGAGCAGTACTTC	CASGSNLQGAGGEEQYF
TRBV5-1	TRBJ2-1	.	TRBD2	TGCGCCAGCAGCTTGGGACTAGCGGGGGGAGAGCAGTTCTTC	CASSLGLAGGEQFF
TRBV6-5	TRBJ2-1	.	TRBD2	TGTGCCAGCAGTTACCCCGGACTAGCGGTAAATGAGCAGTTCTTC	CASSYPGLAVNEQFF
TRBV30	TRBJ1-1	.	.	TGTGCCTTAGCGATGACAGGTTTCTCTGAAGCTTTCTTT	CALAMTGFSEAFF
TRBV27	TRBJ1-1	once	.	TGTGCCAGCAGTCCGAGCTCGTCGCAGAGTATTAACCTCGGGACTGAAGCTTTCTTT	CASSPSSSQSINLGTEAFF
TRBV4-1	TRBJ1-3	once	.	TGCGCCAGCAGCCTGGCGGGTGACCTCTCTGGAAACACCATATATTTT	CASSLAGDLSGNTIYF
TRBV2	TRBJ1-1	.	TRBD1	TGTGCCAGCAGTTATCGACAGGGTATGAACACTGAAGCTTTCTTT	CASSYRQGMNTEAFF
TRBV30	TRBJ2-7	once	TRBD2	TGTGCCTGGAGTGTGGGACTAGCGGTTGACGAGCAGTACTTC	CAWSVGLAVDEQYF
TRBV6-5	TRBJ1-2	.	.	TGTGCCAGCACCGGCAGGGAAGCTAACTATGGCTACACCTTC	CASTGREANYGYTF
TRBV4-1	TRBJ2-5	.	.	TGCGCCAGCAGCCAAGACGGCGCGGGGTTAGAGACCCAGTACTTC	CASSQDGAGLETQYF
TRBV27	TRBJ2-1	.	.	TGTGCCAGCAAGCCCGGAGGCCTGTACAATGAGCAGTTCTTC	CASKPGGLYNEQFF
TRBV12-2	TRBJ1-5	.	.	TGTGCAAGTCGCTTAGCGTGGGGGGATCAGCCCCAGCATTTT	CASRLAWGDQPQHF
TRBV5-8	TRBJ1-6	.	TRBD1	TGTGCCAGCAGCTTGGAGATGGCAGGGGGAAATTCACCCCTCCACTTT	CASSLEMAGGNSPLHF
TRBV27	TRBJ2-3	.	TRBD2	TGTGCCAGCAGTTTATTTGCTAGCGGGAGTTTAGATACGCAGTATTTT	CASSLFASGSLDTQYF
TRBV7-8	TRBJ2-5	.	TRBD2	TGTGCCAGCAGCGTCGGAACTAGCGGGAGGTCGGAGACCCAGTACTTC	CASSVGTSGRSETQYF
TRBV27	TRBJ1-2	.	TRBD1	TGTGCCAGCAGTTTATCGTGGGCCCCGGACAGGGGGCAGAATGGCTACACCTTC	CASSLSWAPDRGQNGYTF
TRBV6-5	TRBJ1-5	.	.	TGTGCCAGCAGTTACTCGAGAGGTCTCGGCAATCAGCCCCAGCATTTT	CASSYSRGLGNQPQHF
TRBV18	TRBJ2-1	.	TRBD1	TGTGCCAGCTCACCGAGACAGGGGGCATACAATGAGCAGTTCTTC	CASSPRQGAYNEQFF
TRBV23-1	TRBJ2-7	once	TRBD2	TGCGCCAGGACTTGGACTAGCGGGAGTGGTTACGAGCAGTACTTC	CARTWTSGSGYEQYF
TRBV4-1	TRBJ1-1	.	TRBD1	TGCGCCAGCAGGAAGGAGGGGGCGCACACTGAAGCTTTCTTT	CASRKEGAHTEAFF
TRBV4-1	TRBJ2-7	.	TRBD2	TGCGCCAGCAGTCGACTTAGCGGGAATGACGAGCAGTACTTC	CASSRLSGNDEQYF
TRBV14	TRBJ1-1	.	TRBD1	TGTGCCAGCAGCCAGTCAACAGGGGGCACTGAAGCTTTCTTT	CASSQSTGGTEAFF
TRBV27	TRBJ1-2	.	.	TGTGCCAGCAGTCCCCGACAGGCTCATGGCTACACCTTC	CASSPRQAHGYTF
TRBV28	TRBJ1-5	.	.	TGTGCCAGCAGTGGCCAGGGGCTCTATAGCAATCAGCCCCAGCATTTT	CASSGQGLYSNQPQHF
TRBV11-2	TRBJ2-7	.	.	TGTGCCAGCAGGAGTGGGGGCAGGGCCTACGAGCAGTACTTC	CASRSGGRAYEQYF
TRBV28	TRBJ2-3	.	.	TGTGCCAGCACCGAACCCCGGACTCTGACTAGCACAGATACGCAGTATTTT	CASTEPRTLTSTDTQYF
TRBV6-1	TRBJ1-1	once	TRBD1	TGTGCCAGCAGTGCCTGGGACAGGGGGCAAGCCACTGAAGCTTTCTTT	CASSAWDRGQATEAFF
TRBV4-1	TRBJ2-2	.	.	TGCGCCAGCAGCCAGCAGGTTATCACCGGGGAGCTGTTTTTT	CASSQQVITGELFF
TRBV29-1	TRBJ2-5	.	TRBD2	TGCAGCGGAGGACTAGCGGGAAGGGATGAGACCCAGTACTTC	CSGGLAGRDETQYF
TRBV2	TRBJ2-3	.	.	TGTGCCAGCAGCCTCAGAAGCACAGATACGCAGTATTTT	CASSLRSTDTQYF
TRBV30	TRBJ1-1	once	TRBD1	TGTGCCTGGAGTTTGGGACAGGGAGGAAACACTGAAGCTTTCTTT	CAWSLGQGGNTEAFF
TRBV6-5	TRBJ2-1	.	.	TGTGCCAGCAGGAGTATTAGCTCCTACAATGAGCAGTTCTTC	CASRSISSYNEQFF